These 8 T cell receptor beta chains originate from one sample sequenced in a study of blood T cell repertoires in COVID-19. TCRdb's table, derived via immunoSEQ multiplex PCR, lists solely in-frame clones and lacks some. The repertoire includes approximately 150,000 clones, around 87% of them detected once, and 10% to 12% sits in the top ten. The specimen was PBMCs or T cells enriched from blood (not recorded which). These receptors all come from a man aged 60-69 years who had recovered from COVID-19.

The V and J genes are TRBV9 and TRBJ1-6; 8 bases fit TRBD1. This CDR3 contains 16 residues. Germline assignment: CDR1 SGDLS and CDR2 YYNGEE. V trimming: 3 bases; J trimming: 7 bases; junction bases outside the gene matches: 9. The CDR3, as DNA: TGTGCCAGCAGCGCGGACGGACAGGGCGCCAATTCACCCCTCCACTTT. Translation gives CASSADGQGANSPLHF.

V is TRBV30 and J is TRBJ1-2; the match to TRBD1 covers 7 bases. Germline loops: CDR1 GTSNPN, CDR2 SVGIG (reference sequence). Trimming took 2 bases from V and 4 from J; bases not matched to a gene: 4. This CDR3 region has 13 residues. CDR3 in amino acids: CAWSTGTAYGYTF. CDR3 in DNA: TGTGCCTGGAGTACCGGGACAGCCTATGGCTACACCTTC.

The rearrangement uses TRBV5-1 and TRBJ2-2; 10 nucleotides agree with TRBD2. Germline CDR1 SGHRS, CDR2 YFSETQ. This CDR3 spans 18 amino acids. Trimming at V came to 0 bases and at J to 1 base, leaving 6 bases not matched to a gene. The CDR3 region has the DNA TGCGCCAGCAGCTTGGTGCCCGCTAGCGGGGGGAACACCGGGGAGCTGTTTTTT. Translation: CASSLVPASGGNTGELFF.

The chain employs TRBV28 and TRBJ2-5; tentative D call: TRBD2 (6 bases). The germline gives CDR1 MDHEN, CDR2 SYDVKM. The CDR3 totals 14 residues. The V and J ends lost 5 bases and 7 bases respectively, with 17 bases between them. The chain's CDR3 is CASSPRLDTGTQYF. As DNA, the CDR3 is TGTGCCAGCAGTCCCAGACTAGACACGGGGACCCAGTACTTC.

The chain couples TRBV7-9 to TRBJ2-1; 7 positions match TRBD1. This CDR3 has 19 residues. Germline assignment: CDR1 SEHNR and CDR2 FQNEAQ (reference sequence). With 5 bases clipped from V and 3 bases from J, the junction kept 19 bases outside the gene matches. This CDR3 reads CASSPSLTGQPVFYNEQFF. The CDR3 region has the DNA TGTGCCAGCAGCCCCTCATTAACGGGACAGCCCGTATTCTACAATGAGCAGTTCTTC.

J is TRBJ1-2 and V is TRBV3-1 (or the pseudogene TRBV3-2); TRBD1 might be the D (6 bases). CDR1 is LGHDT and CDR2 is YNNKEL in the germline V gene (reference sequence). The germline V and J ends were trimmed by 4 bases and 4 bases, with 13 bases remaining between them. The CDR3 consists of 14 residues. As DNA, the CDR3 is TGTGCCAGCAGCCGGACAGACACCAGCTATGGCTACACCTTC. Translation gives CASSRTDTSYGYTF.

This chain links TRBV28 with TRBJ2-1; TRBD2 aligns across 7 bases. The V gene's germline CDR1 is MDHEN and CDR2 SYDVKM. CDR3 length: 14 residues. J gave up 5 bases and V 8 bases, and 9 bases lay outside the gene matches. The CDR3 DNA reads TGTGCCAGCCTAAAAGCGGCGGGAGACAATGAGCAGTTCTTC. It yields the protein CASLKAAGDNEQFF.

Here the CDR3 DNA reads TGTGCCACCAGCAGAGGGTGGCTAGCGGGACCTCCGGGACAAGAGACCCAGTACTTC. As protein: CATSRGWLAGPPGQETQYF. The V call is TRBV15, the J call TRBJ2-5, with 9 bases aligning to TRBD2. Germline lookup yields CDR1 LNHNV and CDR2 YYDKDF (reference sequence). The CDR3 consists of 19 residues. J gave up 2 bases and V 1 base, and 14 bases lay outside the gene matches. Full variable domain (outside the CDR3, taken from reference TRBV15 and TRBJ2-5): DAMVIQNPRYQVTQFGKPVTLSCSQTLNHNVMYWYQQKSSQAPKLLFHYYDKDFNNEADTPDNFQSRRPNTSFCFLDIRSPGLGDTAMYLCATSRGWLAGPPGQETQYFGPGTRLLVL.